These 9 T cell receptor beta chains share one sample of origin, sequenced in a study of OX40 agonist ivuxolimab in advanced cancers. Generated by immunoSEQ multiplex PCR, the TCRdb table keeps only in-frame clones and is missing some. Here the sample spans 35,000 to 40,000 clones, 85% being singletons. The sequencing used CD4+ or CD8+ T cells sorted from blood, collected in a trial of the OX40 agonist ivuxolimab. The receptors here all came from an adult with an advanced solid tumor such as melanoma, head and neck, liver or kidney cancer.

The V gene is TRBV19, the J gene TRBJ1-3; tentative D call: TRBD1 (6 bases). The CDR3 loop spans 16 amino acids. V lost 7 bases to trimming and J lost 0 bases, with 16 bases between them. The V gene's germline CDR1 is LNHDA and CDR2 SQIVND (reference sequence). CDR3 coding DNA: TGTGCCAGTATTTTGGGGGGCGGACACTCTGGAAACACCATATATTTT. As protein: CASILGGGHSGNTIYF.

CDR3: CASSLERVSGEQYF. The DNA of the CDR3 is TGTGCCAGCAGCTTAGAGCGGGTGTCGGGCGAGCAGTACTTC. The V call is TRBV7-8, the J call TRBJ2-7, with a weak D call TRBD2 (6 bases). There are 14 residues in the CDR3. Germline V gene sequence: CDR1 SGHVS, CDR2 FQNEAQ. The ends were cut back, 1 base at V and 6 bases at J, with 13 bases in the middle.

The chain is built from TRBV28 and TRBJ1-1, with D perhaps matching TRBD1 (5 bases). V dropped 6 bases and J dropped 10 bases, with 18 bases sitting between them. The CDR3 covers 13 residues. Germline loops: CDR1 MDHEN, CDR2 SYDVKM. In DNA form, the CDR3 reads TGTGCCAGCAGCCCATACGAAGACCAGGGAGCTTTCTTT. Translating it yields CASSPYEDQGAFF.

V gene TRBV6-1 combines with J gene TRBJ1-1; D not resolved. The germline gives CDR1 MNHNS, CDR2 SASEGT. The CDR3 extends over 13 amino acids. V was shortened by 2 bases and J by 10 bases, with 14 bases between the two germline ends. The CDR3 DNA follows: TGTGCCAGCAGTGAAACTACCTTCGCGGGAGCTTTCTTT. This encodes CASSETTFAGAFF.

The V call is TRBV29-1, the J call TRBJ2-7, with D possibly TRBD1 on 6 matching bases. The V gene's germline CDR1 is SQVTM and CDR2 ANQGSEA. The CDR3 has 12 residues. The V gene lost 4 bases and the J gene lost 4 bases, with 11 bases spanning the gap. The CDR3 nucleotides are TGCAGCGTTGTCAGGGGTCAATACGAGCAGTACTTC. Its protein is CSVVRGQYEQYF.

This clone was seen only a few times. The gene calls are TRBV5-4 and TRBJ2-2; D gene uncertain. Germline-derived CDR1 and CDR2 are SGHNT and YYREEE (reference sequence). The CDR3 is 12 amino acids. V was pared by 1 base and J by 6 bases, with 4 bases between. In DNA, the CDR3 is TGTGCCAGCAGCTTGTGGTCCGGGGAGCTGTTTTTT. As protein: CASSLWSGELFF.

J is TRBJ2-7 and V is TRBV18, with 10 bases fitting TRBD1. Trimming at V came to 4 bases and at J to 3 bases, leaving 9 bases not matched to a gene. From germline, CDR1 is KGHSH and CDR2 LQKENI. The CDR3 runs 16 residues. The CDR3 nucleotides are TGTGCCAGCTCACGTCCGCCGGGACAGGGGTTCTACGAGCAGTACTTC. Amino acids: CASSRPPGQGFYEQYF.

Note on this clone: One junction end disagrees with the germline gene, perhaps due to a read error. The chain combines TRBV4-3 with TRBJ1-2; D is possibly TRBD1 (6 bases). CDR1 is LGHNA, CDR2 YSLEER, per germline. This CDR3 is 16 amino acids long. CDR3 nucleotides: TGCGCCAGCAGTCAAGAACAGGGCCAACTGAGCTATGGCTACACCTTC. Amino acid sequence: CASSQEQGQLSYGYTF.

This chain's CDR3 is CASSSRDGNTIYF. In nucleotides, the CDR3 is TGCGCCAGCAGCTCCAGGGACGGAAACACCATATATTTT. This chain links TRBV5-1 with TRBJ1-3; TRBD1 is a possible D gene (5 bases). This CDR3 is 13 amino acids long. With 3 bases removed from V and 4 bases from J, the gap between germline ends came to 8 bases. The V gene's germline CDR1 is SGHRS and CDR2 YFSETQ.